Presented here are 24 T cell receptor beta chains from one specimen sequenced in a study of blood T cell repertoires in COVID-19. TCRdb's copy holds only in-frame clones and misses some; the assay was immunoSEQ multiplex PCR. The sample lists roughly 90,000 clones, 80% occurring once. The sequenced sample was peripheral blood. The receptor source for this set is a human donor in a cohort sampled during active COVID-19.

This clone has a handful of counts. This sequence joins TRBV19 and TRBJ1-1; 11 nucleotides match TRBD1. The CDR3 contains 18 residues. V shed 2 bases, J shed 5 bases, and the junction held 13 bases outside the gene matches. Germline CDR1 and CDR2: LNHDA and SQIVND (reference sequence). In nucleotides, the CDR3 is TGTGCCAGTAGTATAATTGCCGGACAGGGGGCGCCGGAAACTGAAGCTTTCTTT. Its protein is CASSIIAGQGAPETEAFF. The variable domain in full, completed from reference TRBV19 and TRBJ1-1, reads DGGITQSPKYLFRKEGQNVTLSCEQNLNHDAMYWYRQDPGQGLRLIYYSQIVNDFQKGDIAEGYSVSREKKESFPLTVTSAQKNPTAFYLCASSIIAGQGAPETEAFFGQGTRLTVV.

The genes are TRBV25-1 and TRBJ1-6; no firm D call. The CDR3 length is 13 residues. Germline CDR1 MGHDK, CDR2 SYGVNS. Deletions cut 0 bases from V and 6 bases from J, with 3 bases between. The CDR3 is CASSEYSNSPLHF. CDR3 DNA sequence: TGTGCCAGCAGTGAATATAGTAATTCACCCCTCCACTTT.

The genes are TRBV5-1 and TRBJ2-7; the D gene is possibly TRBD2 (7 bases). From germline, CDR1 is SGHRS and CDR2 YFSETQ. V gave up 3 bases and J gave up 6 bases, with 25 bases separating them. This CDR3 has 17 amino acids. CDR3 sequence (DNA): TGCGCCAGCAGCTACCCCACGGGGGAGGGGGGCTTTGGCGAGCAGTACTTC. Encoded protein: CASSYPTGEGGFGEQYF.

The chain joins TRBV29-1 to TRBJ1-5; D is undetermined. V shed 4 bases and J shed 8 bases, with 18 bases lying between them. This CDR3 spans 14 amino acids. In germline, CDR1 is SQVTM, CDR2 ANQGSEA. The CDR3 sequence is CSVVFRRVLKPQHF. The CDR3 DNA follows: TGCAGCGTTGTTTTTCGCCGAGTCCTAAAGCCCCAGCATTTT. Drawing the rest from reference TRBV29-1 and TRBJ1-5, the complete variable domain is SAVISQKPSRDICQRGTSLTIQCQVDSQVTMMFWYRQQPGQSLTLIATANQGSEATYESGFVIDKFPISRPNLTFSTLTVSNMSPEDSSIYLCSVVFRRVLKPQHFGDGTRLSIL.

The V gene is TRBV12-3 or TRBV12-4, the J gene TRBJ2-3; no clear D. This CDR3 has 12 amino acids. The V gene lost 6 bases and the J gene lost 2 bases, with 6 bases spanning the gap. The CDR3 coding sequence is TGTGCCAGCAGCCGTAACACAGATACGCAGTATTTT. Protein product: CASSRNTDTQYF.

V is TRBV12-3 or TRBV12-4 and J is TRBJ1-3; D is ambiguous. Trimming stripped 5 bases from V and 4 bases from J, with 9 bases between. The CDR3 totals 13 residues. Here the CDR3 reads CASSPTAGNTIYF. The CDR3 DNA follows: TGTGCCAGCAGTCCCACAGCAGGAAACACCATATATTTT.

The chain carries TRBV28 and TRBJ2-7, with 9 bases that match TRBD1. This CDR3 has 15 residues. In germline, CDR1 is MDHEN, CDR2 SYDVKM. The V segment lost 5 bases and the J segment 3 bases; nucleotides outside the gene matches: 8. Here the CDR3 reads CASSLGTGLGYEQYF. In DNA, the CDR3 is TGTGCCAGCAGTCTAGGGACAGGGTTGGGCTACGAGCAGTACTTC.

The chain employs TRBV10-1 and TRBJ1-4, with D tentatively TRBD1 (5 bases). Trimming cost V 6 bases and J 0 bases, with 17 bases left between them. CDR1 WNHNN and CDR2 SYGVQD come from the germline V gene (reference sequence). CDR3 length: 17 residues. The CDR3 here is CASRRKDTSSTNEKLFF. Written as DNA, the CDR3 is TGCGCCAGCAGGCGGAAGGACACCTCTTCAACTAATGAAAAACTGTTTTTT.

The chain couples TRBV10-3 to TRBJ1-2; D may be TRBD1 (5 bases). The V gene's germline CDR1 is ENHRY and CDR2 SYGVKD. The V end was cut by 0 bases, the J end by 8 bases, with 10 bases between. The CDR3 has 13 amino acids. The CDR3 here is CAISESGAGGYTF. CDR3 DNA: TGTGCCATCAGTGAGTCAGGGGCGGGAGGCTACACCTTC.

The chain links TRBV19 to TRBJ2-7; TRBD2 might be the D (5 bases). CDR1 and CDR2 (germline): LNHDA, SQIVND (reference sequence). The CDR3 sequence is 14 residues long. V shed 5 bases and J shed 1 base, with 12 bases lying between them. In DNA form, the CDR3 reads TGTGCCAGTAGTCGAGGGTATGCTTCCTACGAGCAGTACTTC. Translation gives CASSRGYASYEQYF.

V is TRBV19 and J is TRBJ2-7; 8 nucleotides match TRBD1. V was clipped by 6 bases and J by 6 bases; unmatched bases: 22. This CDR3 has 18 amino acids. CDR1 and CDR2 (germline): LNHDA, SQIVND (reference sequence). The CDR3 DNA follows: TGTGCCAGTAGCCCTGGCCACCAGGGGGCCACTTCTGGAGTCGAGCAGTACTTC. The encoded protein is CASSPGHQGATSGVEQYF.

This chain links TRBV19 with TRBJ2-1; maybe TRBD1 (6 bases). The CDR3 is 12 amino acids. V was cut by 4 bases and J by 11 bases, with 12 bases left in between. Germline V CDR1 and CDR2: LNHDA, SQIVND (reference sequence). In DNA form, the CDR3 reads TGTGCCAGTAGTACCCGACAGGACAAGCAGTTCTTC. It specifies CASSTRQDKQFF.

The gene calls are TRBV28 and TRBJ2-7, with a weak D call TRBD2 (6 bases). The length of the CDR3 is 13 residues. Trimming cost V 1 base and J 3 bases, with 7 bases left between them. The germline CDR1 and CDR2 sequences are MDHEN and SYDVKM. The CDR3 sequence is CASSLLGGYEQYF. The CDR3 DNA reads TGTGCCAGCAGTTTATTGGGGGGCTACGAGCAGTACTTC.

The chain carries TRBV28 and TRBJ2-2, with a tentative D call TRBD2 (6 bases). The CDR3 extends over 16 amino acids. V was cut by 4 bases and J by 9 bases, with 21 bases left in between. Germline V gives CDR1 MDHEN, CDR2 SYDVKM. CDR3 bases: TGTGCCAGCAGTTCAACGGCGGGGCTGGTATTTAGGGAGCTGTTTTTT. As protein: CASSSTAGLVFRELFF.

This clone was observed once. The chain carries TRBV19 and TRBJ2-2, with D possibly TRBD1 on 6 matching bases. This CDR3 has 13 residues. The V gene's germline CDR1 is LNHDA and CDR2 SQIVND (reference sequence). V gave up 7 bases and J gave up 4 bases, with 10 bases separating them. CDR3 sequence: CASKAGVTGELFF. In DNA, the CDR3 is TGTGCCAGTAAAGCAGGGGTCACCGGGGAGCTGTTTTTT.

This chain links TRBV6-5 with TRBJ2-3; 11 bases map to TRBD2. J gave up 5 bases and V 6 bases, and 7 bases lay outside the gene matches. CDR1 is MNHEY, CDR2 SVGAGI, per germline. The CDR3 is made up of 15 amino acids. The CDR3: CASSLAGGRVDTQYF. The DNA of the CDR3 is TGTGCCAGCAGCCTAGCGGGAGGCCGGGTAGATACGCAGTATTTT.

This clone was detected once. The chain's CDR3 is CASSLGRAGEENEQFF. In DNA, the CDR3 is TGTGCCAGCAGCTTAGGTCGAGCGGGAGAGGAGAATGAGCAGTTCTTC. The J gene is TRBJ2-1, the V gene TRBV7-9; 8 bases fit TRBD2. The CDR3 is 16 amino acids. Germline lookup yields CDR1 SEHNR and CDR2 FQNEAQ (reference sequence). V lost 1 base, J lost 7 bases, and 9 bases stayed unmatched.

The chain's CDR3 is CAWARQGPSPLHF. CDR3 coding DNA: TGTGCCTGGGCGCGACAGGGGCCTTCACCCCTCCACTTT. This chain links TRBV30 with TRBJ1-6; 8 nucleotides agree with TRBD1. The CDR3 covers 13 residues. Germline CDR1 reads GTSNPN; CDR2 reads SVGIG (reference sequence). Germline trimming cut 5 bases from V and 9 bases from J; bases unmatched to any gene: 6.

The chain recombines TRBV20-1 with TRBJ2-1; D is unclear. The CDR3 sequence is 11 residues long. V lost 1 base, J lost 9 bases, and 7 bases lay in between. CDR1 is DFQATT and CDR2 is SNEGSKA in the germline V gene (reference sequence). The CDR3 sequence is CSARGLAEQFF. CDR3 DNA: TGCAGTGCTAGAGGGCTCGCTGAGCAGTTCTTC.

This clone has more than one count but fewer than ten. The chain's CDR3 is CSASLGLTYEQYF. As DNA, the CDR3 is TGCAGTGCTAGTCTAGGTCTAACCTACGAGCAGTACTTC. The chain carries TRBV20-1 and TRBJ2-7; D is unclear. The CDR3 has 13 residues. In germline, CDR1 is DFQATT, CDR2 SNEGSKA (reference sequence). V shed 3 bases and J shed 2 bases, with 11 bases lying between them.

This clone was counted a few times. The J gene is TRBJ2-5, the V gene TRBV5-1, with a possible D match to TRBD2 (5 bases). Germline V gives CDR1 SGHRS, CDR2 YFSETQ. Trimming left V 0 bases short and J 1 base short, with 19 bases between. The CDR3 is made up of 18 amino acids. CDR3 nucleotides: TGCGCCAGCAGCTTGGAAGGCGTGGGGTTCGGACTCCAAGAGACCCAGTACTTC. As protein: CASSLEGVGFGLQETQYF.

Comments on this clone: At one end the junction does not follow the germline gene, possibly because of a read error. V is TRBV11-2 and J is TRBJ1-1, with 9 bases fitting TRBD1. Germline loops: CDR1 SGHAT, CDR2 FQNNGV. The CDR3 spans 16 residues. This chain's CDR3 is CASSLETGGSNTEAFF. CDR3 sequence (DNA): TGTGCCAGCAGCCTAGAGACAGGGGGATCCAACACTGAAGCTTTCTTT.

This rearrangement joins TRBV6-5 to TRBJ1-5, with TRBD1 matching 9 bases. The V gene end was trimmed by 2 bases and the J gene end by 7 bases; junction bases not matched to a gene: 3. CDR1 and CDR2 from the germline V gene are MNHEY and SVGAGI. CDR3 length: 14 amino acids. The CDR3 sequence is CASSYTGQGQPQHF. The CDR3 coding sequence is TGTGCCAGCAGTTACACGGGACAGGGACAGCCCCAGCATTTT.

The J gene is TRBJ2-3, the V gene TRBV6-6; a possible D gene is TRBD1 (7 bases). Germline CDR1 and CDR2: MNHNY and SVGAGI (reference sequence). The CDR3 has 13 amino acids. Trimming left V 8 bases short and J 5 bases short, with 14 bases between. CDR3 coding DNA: TGTGCCAGCGGACGCCAGGGGGGAGATACGCAGTATTTT. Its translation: CASGRQGGDTQYF.